The sequence of this T cell receptor beta chain was determined in a study of regulatory T cells in long-lasting Graves disease (dated by TCRdb to the early 2020s). Background for the entire study: Patients with newly diagnosed Graves' disease had been on antithyroid drugs for under 3 months. The study was registered as a clinical trial and conducted in China. Patients with persistent Graves' disease were compared with patients with newly diagnosed Graves' disease using TCR sequencing and RNA sequencing of peripheral blood. TCR sequencing covered approximately 13 persistent and around 20 newly diagnosed Graves' disease patients, some 35 samples in total.

Broad study findings and their caveats: More public clonotypes were shared among persistent patients (roughly 2,900) than among newly diagnosed patients (more than 950). The authors acknowledged the small sample size as a limitation that may reduce accuracy. Peripheral blood alone was examined, since thyroid tissue, which constituted the primary lesion, could not be accessed. Compared with newly diagnosed patients, persistent Graves' disease patients had lower TCR Shannon entropy and fewer highly expanded clones, which suggests clonal expansion. Only the TCR beta chain was sequenced and analyzed. Preferential use of TRBV28, TRBJ1-2 and TRBJ2-5 was observed in persistent disease, whereas TRBV20-1 and TRBJ2-1 were favored in newly diagnosed disease.

The library was built by means of multiplex PCR. The sequencer listed for this sample is Illumina HiSeq 4000. TCR beta libraries were built with iRepertoire HTBI primers and Arm-PCR amplification of CDR3 regions. Before sequencing, the PCR products went through gel purification. In the authors' own workflow: Gene usage analysis of CDR3 amino acid clonotypes used the roughly 60 TRBV and some 13 TRBJ segments found across samples. COPE and FqMerger were used to merge the filtered high-quality paired reads into contigs. BLAST was used to align contigs to IMGT TRBV, TRBD and TRBJ reference genes, with CDR3 defined following IMGT. Highly expanded clones were defined as clonotypes with a frequency above 0.1%. Shannon entropy was used to measure repertoire diversity, and the Gini coefficient was used to measure V-J evenness. A clonotype found in more than one individual was treated as public. TCRdb applied fastp at Q25 and MiXCR to the public reads, then kept only in-frame beta chains. Rows with a matching CDR3 protein are joined into one entry that keeps the most common DNA and genes. For this entry, the V and J calls and clone size follow TCRdb and not the study's own pipeline. For this sample there are under 400,000 distinct CDR3 sequences; about a sixth appear just once. The top ten clones comprise 25% to 30% of the sample.

The sample's time point, from its label and the paper: newly diagnosed GD, antithyroid drugs for less than 3 months. RNA was extracted from PBMCs in TRIzol for both TCR sequencing and RNA sequencing. The diagnosis of Graves' disease was made according to American Thyroid Association guidelines. Patients for the study were recruited at an endocrinology department in Xi'an, China. Each patient gave roughly 10 milliliters of peripheral blood, collected in an EDTA anticoagulant tube. Ficoll Paque Plus density gradient separation was used to isolate PBMCs, and no further T cell sorting was performed. An Agilent 2100 Bioanalyzer and agarose gel were used to check RNA quality, while a NanoDrop 2000 measured RNA concentration. The table lists this clonotype with many counts. The clone's antigen remains unknown. The sample holds no much larger clone one base away, and base qualities are not on file. Measured from the cysteine to the phenylalanine, the CDR3 is 13 residues long. Of the read, only the CDR3 DNA is kept; its 39 bases are in frame from base 1. CDR1 and CDR2 are drawn from the germline V gene: KGHDR, SFDVKD. Deletion took 7 bases off V and 6 bases off J, with a span of 14 bases between the germline ends.

These data were also reused for a study on T cells in Graves' hyperthyroidism and ophthalmopathy. The second study also describes: Graves' hyperthyroidism was defined as stable when no progression to ophthalmopathy occurred over 18 months of follow-up. Hyperthyroidism patients were newly diagnosed, had a disease duration of under 2 months, and were aged 18 to 65 years. Any patient with an uncontrolled infection, another autoimmune disease, pregnancy or lactation was excluded. Clinical symptoms, serum thyroxine and TRAb, thyroid ultrasound, and orbital computed tomography formed the basis for the diagnoses. The first round of RT-PCR for the TCR CDR3 was performed with the HTBI primer set and the Qiagen OneStep RT-PCR kit. Most expanded thyroid clonotypes (frequency above 0.001) were also found in blood, which suggests that blood repertoires may mirror thyroid immune responses. In cross-validation, a model built on a 13 V-J signature told ophthalmopathy apart from stable hyperthyroidism with approximately 91% sensitivity and around 83% specificity, and in testing the same model reached 80%/75%. In validation, the model predicted progression to ophthalmopathy a median of roughly 6.2 months before onset, with roughly 70% sensitivity and 72.22% specificity. A discovery cohort of about a hundred patients, approximately 45 with Graves' ophthalmopathy and fewer than 65 with stable Graves' hyperthyroidism, was used to find distinguishing TCR V-J signatures. Whether ophthalmopathy could be predicted prospectively was tested in an independent validation cohort made up of approximately 19 hyperthyroidism patients plus 17 patients who later progressed to ophthalmopathy. The approximately 98 discovery patients were randomly divided into training and test sets at a 7:3 ratio. The study also compared thyroid tissue and blood T-cell repertoires from several Graves' hyperthyroidism patients. After sampling, hyperthyroidism patients received methimazole starting at 30 mg daily, and ophthalmopathy patients received high-dose intravenous methylprednisolone. Libraries were constructed in a second round of multiplex PCR, after which size selection and purification were carried out. Paired-end sequencing of the libraries was performed with 100 bp reads on an Illumina HiSeq2000. Raw data were processed with SOAPnuke, discarding reads with adapters, uncalled bases, mean Phred below 15, or no exact constant-primer or identifier match. High-quality paired reads were merged with COPE v1.2.5, and unique nucleotide sequences were defined as clonotypes. MiTCR v1.1 was used to align the clonotypes against IMGT TRBV, TRBD and TRBJ reference segments. Analysis was restricted to V-J combinations with a frequency above 0.0001, which covered roughly 99% of repertoires. The TCS score was defined as the ratio of F50 (clonal expansion) to E x V (chaos), calculated using BLOSUM62-based TCRdist between CDR3 peptides within each V-J. Welch's t-statistics and random forest reduced roughly 540 V-J features to about 12, which were used in a naive Bayes classifier (R e1071). No statistical method was used to set the sample size in advance, and investigators knew the group allocation. The paper describes TCR Vbeta CDR3 sequencing of some 130 peripheral blood samples, made up of 43 ophthalmopathy patients, around 78 hyperthyroidism patients and some 17 progressor patients.

Here the chain combines TRBV24-1 and TRBJ1-1, with the identity of the D gene unclear. This sequence was found in a man between 40 and 49 years old with Graves disease. Donor details come from another sample of the same person, matched by shared clones. Source: peripheral blood mononuclear cells (PBMCs), taken at new diagnosis, from a patient treated with antithyroid drugs. The bases read TGTGCCACCAGGTCCCGATCTAGGGCTGAAGCTTTCTTT. Translated, it gives CATRSRSRAEAFF.